One and the same sample provided the 11 T cell receptor beta chains below, sequenced in a study of human T cells and chemical hapten exposure. TCRdb ran MiXCR on the RACE reads and lists one entry per CDR3 protein. The data hold around 330,000 distinct CDR3 sequences, with about 5% observed a single time. Sample time point: pre-sensitization, week 0. The treatment: therapeutic diphenylcyclopropenone sensitization with weekly scalp DPC. The source was whole blood, collected in connection with sensitization to the hapten diphenylcyclopropenone (DPC). The receptors here all came from a young woman with alopecia areata. Some clones in this sample may be carry-over from other donors' samples.

This clonotype was seen only a few times. This chain's CDR3 is CSVGDSRYEQYF. The CDR3 DNA sequence: TGCAGCGTTGGAGACAGTCGCTACGAGCAGTACTTC. The chain carries TRBV29-1 and TRBJ2-7; tentative D call: TRBD1 (5 bases). CDR1 is SQVTM and CDR2 is ANQGSEA in the germline V gene. The CDR3 contains 12 residues. V was trimmed by 4 bases and J by 3 bases, leaving 10 bases between them.

The chain combines TRBV7-9 with TRBJ1-2; D perhaps matches TRBD1 (5 bases). V was shortened by 1 base and J by 5 bases, with 14 bases between the two germline ends. Germline V gene data show CDR1 as SEHNR and CDR2 as FQNEAQ (reference sequence). The CDR3 runs 15 residues. The CDR3 is CASSLGTGRGYGYTF. The CDR3 nucleotides read TGTGCCAGCAGCTTAGGGACCGGCCGGGGGTATGGCTACACCTTC.

At least ten counts were recorded for this clonotype. The rearrangement uses TRBV2 and TRBJ2-5; 10 nucleotides match TRBD2. Trimming took 6 bases from V and 4 from J; bases not matched to a gene: 14. The CDR3 runs to 17 residues. Per germline, CDR1 SNHLY and CDR2 FYNNEI. CDR3 region: CASSPNGSGGALETQYF. The CDR3 region has the DNA TGTGCCAGCAGCCCCAACGGGAGCGGGGGGGCGCTAGAGACCCAGTACTTC.

This clonotype has ten or more counts. This sequence joins TRBV6-2 or TRBV6-3 and TRBJ1-1; no clear D. Germline V CDR1 and CDR2: MNHEY, SVGEGT. V dropped 2 bases and J dropped 0 bases, with 4 bases sitting between them. The CDR3 totals 13 residues. CDR3 in DNA: TGTGCCAGCAGTTACCCCATGAACACTGAAGCTTTCTTT. This translates into CASSYPMNTEAFF.

In this sample, this clonotype turned up many times. The V and J genes are TRBV5-5 and TRBJ2-3, with D uncertain. This CDR3 has 14 residues. Trimming removed 2 bases from V and 2 bases from J, with 9 bases in between. Germline CDR1 SGHKS, CDR2 YYEKEE (reference sequence). CDR3 in DNA: TGTGCCAGCAGCTTAGACCAAAACACAGATACGCAGTATTTT. This translates into CASSLDQNTDTQYF.

In its sample, this clonotype was seen a few times. This chain connects TRBV7-2 to TRBJ2-1; tentative D call: TRBD2 (6 bases). CDR3 length: 14 amino acids. Germline CDR1 and CDR2: SGHTA and FQGNSA. The V end was cut by 3 bases, the J end by 3 bases, with 9 bases between. CDR3 DNA sequence: TGTGCCAGCAGCTTTTTGACTAGCTACAATGAGCAGTTCTTC. It yields the protein CASSFLTSYNEQFF.

This clonotype occurred a few times. V usage is TRBV6-2 or TRBV6-3 and J usage is TRBJ1-1; no firm D call. The CDR3 covers 13 residues. V dropped 7 bases and J dropped 2 bases, with 11 bases sitting between them. CDR1 and CDR2 (germline): MNHEY, SVGEGT. For the CDR3, the DNA is TGTGCCAGCACCGAACGAGTTAACACTGAAGCTTTCTTT. It codes for CASTERVNTEAFF.

The genes are TRBV4-1 and TRBJ2-5; unclear D gene. The CDR3 is 13 residues long. Deletions cut 0 bases from V and 1 base from J, with 3 bases between. Germline V gene lookup returns CDR1 MGHRA and CDR2 YSYEKL. CDR3 nucleotide sequence: TGCGCCAGCAGCCAAGAACCCCAAGAGACCCAGTACTTC. Amino acids: CASSQEPQETQYF.

The chain uses TRBV3-1 and TRBJ2-5, with D maybe TRBD2 (7 bases). Germline CDR1 is LGHDT and CDR2 is YNNKEL (reference sequence). The CDR3 has 16 residues. V lost 3 bases and J 2 bases, leaving 16 bases between the germline ends. CDR3 DNA sequence: TGTGCCAGCAGCCACCGCGGCGGGGGCATACAAGAGACCCAGTACTTC. It is translated as CASSHRGGGIQETQYF.

This clonotype was seen a handful of times. The rearrangement joins TRBV18 to TRBJ2-5; a possible D gene is TRBD1 (6 bases). Germline CDR1 is KGHSH and CDR2 is LQKENI. Between the trimmed V and J ends, which lost 0 bases and 0 bases, there was a span of 11 bases. The CDR3 is 16 amino acids. The CDR3 bases are TGTGCCAGCTCACCACCTTACGGGACAAACCAAGAGACCCAGTACTTC. Translating it yields CASSPPYGTNQETQYF.

Many counts were recorded for this clonotype. The chain carries TRBV6-1 and TRBJ2-3; D is undetermined. Looked up from germline, CDR1 is MNHNS and CDR2 is SASEGT. The CDR3 is 12 residues long. The V and J ends lost 7 bases and 2 bases respectively, with 7 bases between them. CDR3 sequence (DNA): TGTGCCAGCACTACATACACAGATACGCAGTATTTT. As protein: CASTTYTDTQYF.